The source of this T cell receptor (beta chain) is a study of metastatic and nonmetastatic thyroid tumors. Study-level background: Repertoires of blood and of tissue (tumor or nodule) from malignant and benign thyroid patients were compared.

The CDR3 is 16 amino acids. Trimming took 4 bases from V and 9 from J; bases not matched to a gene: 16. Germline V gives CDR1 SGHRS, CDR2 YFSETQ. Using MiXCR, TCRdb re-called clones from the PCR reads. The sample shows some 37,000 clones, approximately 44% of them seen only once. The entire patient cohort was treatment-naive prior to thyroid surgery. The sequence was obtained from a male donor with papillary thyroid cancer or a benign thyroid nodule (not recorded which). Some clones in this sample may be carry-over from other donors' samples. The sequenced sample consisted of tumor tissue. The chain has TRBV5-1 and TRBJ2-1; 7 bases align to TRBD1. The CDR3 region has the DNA TGCGCCAGCAGCGGGGGATCGGTGACAGGGTTTGGTGAGCAGTTCTTC. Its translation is CASSGGSVTGFGEQFF. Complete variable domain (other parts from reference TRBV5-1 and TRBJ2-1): KAGVTQTPRYLIKTRGQQVTLSCSPISGHRSVSWYQQTPGQGLQFLFEYFSETQRNKGNFPGRFSGRQFSNSRSEMNVSTLELGDSALYLCASSGGSVTGFGEQFFGPGTRLTVL.